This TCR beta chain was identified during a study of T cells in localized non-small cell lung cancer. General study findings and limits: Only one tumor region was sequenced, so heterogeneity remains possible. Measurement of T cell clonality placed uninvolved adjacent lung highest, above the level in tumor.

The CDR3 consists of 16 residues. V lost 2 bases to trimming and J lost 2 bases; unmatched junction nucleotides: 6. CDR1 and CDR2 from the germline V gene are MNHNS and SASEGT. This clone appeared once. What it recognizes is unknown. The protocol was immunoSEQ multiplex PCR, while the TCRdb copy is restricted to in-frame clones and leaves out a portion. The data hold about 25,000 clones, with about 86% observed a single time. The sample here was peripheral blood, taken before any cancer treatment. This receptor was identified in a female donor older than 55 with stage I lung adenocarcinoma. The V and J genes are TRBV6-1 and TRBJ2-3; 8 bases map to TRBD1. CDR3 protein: CASSEQGARDTDTQYF. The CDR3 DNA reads TGTGCCAGCAGTGAACAGGGGGCGAGGGACACAGATACGCAGTATTTT.